One and the same sample provided the 8 T cell receptor beta chains below, sequenced in a study of siplizumab effects on memory and regulatory T cells (dated by TCRdb to about 2019). Receptor amplification or capture employed the immunoSEQ multiplex PCR assay. The table comes from immuneACCESS by way of TCRdb, which keeps in-frame sequences with V and J called. Part of the clones is missing from these tables; in studies checked, under half for an unresolved V gene and the rest for unknown reasons. The sample yields around 82,000 clones; about 92% were counted once. The ten largest make up over 4% of the sample. The sample consisted of CD8+ T cells sorted from blood. The source of these receptors is a human donor in good health.

J is TRBJ2-5 and V is TRBV7-3; possibly TRBD1 or TRBD2 for D (5 bases each). The CDR3 is made up of 14 amino acids. CDR1 is SGHTA and CDR2 is FQGTGA in the germline V gene. V gave up 5 bases and J gave up 1 base, with 11 bases separating them. The CDR3 sequence: CASSLHGGQETQYF. DNA for the CDR3: TGTGCCAGCAGCCTCCATGGGGGCCAAGAGACCCAGTACTTC. Using reference TRBV7-3 and TRBJ2-5 for the parts outside the CDR3, the full variable domain is GAGVSQTPSNKVTEKGKYVELRCDPISGHTALYWYRQSLGQGPEFLIYFQGTGAADDSGLPNDRFFAVRPEGSVSTLKIQRTERGDSAVYLCASSLHGGQETQYFGPGTRLLVL.

The chain uses TRBV5-1 and TRBJ2-1, with 7 bases lining up with TRBD2. Trimming removed 5 bases from V and 9 bases from J; junction bases left unmatched: 5. From germline, CDR1 is SGHRS and CDR2 YFSETQ. The CDR3 has 12 residues. For the CDR3, the DNA is TGCGCCAGCAGATACAGCGGGATTGAGCAGTTCTTC. Its translation: CASRYSGIEQFF. The full variable domain, rest sourced from reference TRBV5-1 and TRBJ2-1, is KAGVTQTPRYLIKTRGQQVTLSCSPISGHRSVSWYQQTPGQGLQFLFEYFSETQRNKGNFPGRFSGRQFSNSRSEMNVSTLELGDSALYLCASRYSGIEQFFGPGTRLTVL.

The chain recombines TRBV7-6 with TRBJ1-6; D gene ambiguous. This CDR3 comprises 14 residues. V was pared by 5 bases and J by 1 base, with 6 bases between. Germline CDR1 reads SGHVS; CDR2 reads FNYEAQ. In DNA form, the CDR3 reads TGTGCCAGCAGCCCCCGGTCCTATAATTCACCCCTCCACTTT. It specifies CASSPRSYNSPLHF.

The chain couples TRBV25-1 to TRBJ1-4; D ambiguous. Between the trimmed V and J ends, which lost 2 bases and 5 bases, there was a span of 12 bases. The germline V gene has CDR1 MGHDK and CDR2 SYGVNS. CDR3 length: 15 amino acids. Here the CDR3 reads CASSEPRGENEKLFF. The CDR3 DNA reads TGTGCCAGCAGTGAACCCCGCGGGGAGAATGAAAAACTGTTTTTT.

This chain uses TRBV27 with TRBJ1-4; no reliable D call. CDR1 and CDR2 from the germline V gene are MNHEY and SMNVEV (reference sequence). The CDR3 loop spans 13 amino acids. V gave up 8 bases and J gave up 7 bases, with 14 bases separating them. CDR3 sequence reads: CASAVVRGEKLFF. The CDR3 DNA is TGTGCCAGCGCCGTCGTCCGGGGTGAAAAACTGTTTTTT.

The J gene is TRBJ1-1, the V gene TRBV29-1, with D tentatively TRBD1 (5 bases). This CDR3 is built from 12 residues. V shed 7 bases and J shed 0 bases, with 9 bases lying between them. Germline V lookup: CDR1 SQVTM, CDR2 ANQGSEA. CDR3 coding DNA: TGCAGCGGGGACGGAGTGAACACTGAAGCTTTCTTT. Translated, it gives CSGDGVNTEAFF.

This clone was detected a few times. The rearrangement links TRBV28 to TRBJ1-6; maybe TRBD1 (6 bases). CDR1 and CDR2 from the germline V gene are MDHEN and SYDVKM. The CDR3 runs 13 residues. V was clipped by 5 bases and J by 8 bases, with 10 bases between them. CDR3 sequence reads: CASSPQGHSPLHF. In DNA, the CDR3 is TGTGCCAGCAGTCCACAGGGACATTCACCCCTCCACTTT.

The chain recombines TRBV6-1 with TRBJ1-1; tentative D call: TRBD1 (5 bases). V was clipped by 2 bases and J by 0 bases, with 10 bases between them. Germline CDR1 reads MNHNS; CDR2 reads SASEGT. This CDR3 comprises 15 residues. The CDR3 DNA follows: TGTGCCAGCAGTGAATTCGCAGGGATGAACACTGAAGCTTTCTTT. Translation gives CASSEFAGMNTEAFF.